This T cell receptor beta chain comes out of a study of OX40 agonist ivuxolimab in advanced cancers. The overall study: Past anti-PD-1, anti-PD-L1 or anti-CTLA-4 therapy was accepted, and around 40% had received some. Three partial responders included one hepatocellular carcinoma patient and two cutaneous melanoma patients.

This CDR3 comprises 14 residues. V shed 2 bases, J shed 10 bases, and the junction held 8 bases outside the gene matches. CDR1 is SGHNT, CDR2 YYREEE, per germline (reference sequence). Clones were read by immunoSEQ multiplex PCR, and TCRdb kept only the in-frame ones, dropping some. This sample has 35,000 to 45,000 clones, with around 91% found just once. The clonotype was recovered from an adult with an advanced solid tumor such as melanoma, head and neck, liver or kidney cancer. The chain is built from TRBV5-4 and TRBJ2-1; TRBD1 matches at 8 bases. The sample in question was CD4+ or CD8+ T cells sorted from blood, obtained in a trial of the OX40 agonist ivuxolimab. CDR3 sequence (DNA): TGTGCCAGCAGCTTTGGACAGGGAGTATACGAGCAGTTCTTC. Translation gives CASSFGQGVYEQFF.